This is a list of T cell receptor beta chains from one sample in a study of cytomegalovirus exposure and HLA in healthy donors. Repertoires were generated with immunoSEQ multiplex PCR, while TCRdb's copy carries only in-frame clones and drops some. Here the sample spans roughly 100,000 clones, over 9.5% being singletons. Sequenced: PBMCs. These receptors were collected from a man aged 40-50 years in good health and CMV-seropositive. Both conserved end residues are part of each CDR3. A D gene is named only where the DNA matches it firmly. Clone size, where shown, is once, few, many, or a class for clones that have expanded.

j_call: TRBJ2-7
d_call: TRBD2
v_call: TRBV18
clone_size: once
cdr3_aa: CASSRLAGVSPHEQYF
cdr3_nt: TGTGCCAGCTCACGGTTAGCGGGAGTGTCCCCCCACGAGCAGTACTTC

j_call: TRBJ2-1
d_call: .
v_call: TRBV4-1
clone_size: .
cdr3_aa: CASSHGRDSRMGNEQFF
cdr3_nt: TGCGCCAGCAGCCATGGCCGGGACTCACGGATGGGAAATGAGCAGTTCTTC

j_call: TRBJ2-3
d_call: .
v_call: TRBV20-1
clone_size: few
cdr3_aa: CSAERTDTQYF
cdr3_nt: TGCAGTGCTGAGCGGACAGATACGCAGTATTTT

j_call: TRBJ2-1
d_call: TRBD2
v_call: TRBV7-8
clone_size: .
cdr3_aa: CASSSAFGLAAYNEQFF
cdr3_nt: TGTGCCAGCAGCTCCGCATTCGGACTAGCGGCCTACAATGAGCAGTTCTTC

j_call: TRBJ2-7
d_call: TRBD1
v_call: TRBV6-1
clone_size: .
cdr3_aa: CASSDTKRTGYEQYF
cdr3_nt: TGTGCCAGCAGTGACACTAAAAGGACAGGGTACGAGCAGTACTTC

j_call: TRBJ2-7
d_call: .
v_call: TRBV13
clone_size: few
cdr3_aa: CASSLGAQGYEQYF
cdr3_nt: TGTGCCAGCAGCTTAGGAGCCCAGGGCTACGAGCAGTACTTC

j_call: TRBJ1-4
d_call: TRBD1
v_call: TRBV18
clone_size: .
cdr3_aa: CASSPRQGPDEKLFF
cdr3_nt: TGTGCCAGCTCACCTAGACAGGGTCCAGATGAAAAACTGTTTTTT

j_call: TRBJ2-1
d_call: .
v_call: TRBV30
clone_size: few
cdr3_aa: CAWSLGAGMNEQFF
cdr3_nt: TGTGCCTGGAGCCTCGGGGCGGGGATGAATGAGCAGTTCTTC

j_call: TRBJ2-7
d_call: .
v_call: TRBV15
clone_size: .
cdr3_aa: CATSSEANPYEQYF
cdr3_nt: TGTGCCACCAGCAGTGAAGCGAATCCCTACGAGCAGTACTTC

j_call: TRBJ2-7
d_call: TRBD1
v_call: TRBV7-3
clone_size: .
cdr3_aa: CASSATGGSYEQYF
cdr3_nt: TGTGCCAGCAGCGCGACAGGGGGCTCCTACGAGCAGTACTTC

j_call: TRBJ2-2
d_call: TRBD1
v_call: TRBV6-6
clone_size: few
cdr3_aa: CASSSDRTYGELFF
cdr3_nt: TGTGCCAGCAGTTCGGACAGGACTTACGGGGAGCTGTTTTTT

j_call: TRBJ2-1
d_call: TRBD2
v_call: TRBV10-1
clone_size: .
cdr3_aa: CASSEFLAGSEQFF
cdr3_nt: TGCGCCAGCAGTGAGTTCCTAGCGGGAAGTGAGCAGTTCTTC

j_call: TRBJ1-3
d_call: TRBD1
v_call: TRBV7-9
clone_size: few
cdr3_aa: CASSLAAGGGNTIYF
cdr3_nt: TGTGCCAGCAGCTTAGCCGCAGGGGGCGGAAACACCATATATTTC

j_call: TRBJ2-1
d_call: TRBD1
v_call: TRBV27
clone_size: .
cdr3_aa: CASSSAANWGQGSYNEQFF
cdr3_nt: TGTGCCAGCAGTTCGGCGGCCAACTGGGGACAGGGCTCCTACAATGAGCAGTTCTTC

j_call: TRBJ1-5
d_call: .
v_call: TRBV5-3
clone_size: few
cdr3_aa: CARGPPGPQHF
cdr3_nt: TGTGCCAGAGGCCCACCAGGACCCCAGCATTTT

j_call: TRBJ2-7
d_call: .
v_call: TRBV6-6
clone_size: once
cdr3_aa: CAIRPSSFSYEQYF
cdr3_nt: TGTGCCATCCGACCTAGCTCCTTCTCATACGAGCAGTACTTC

j_call: TRBJ2-5
d_call: .
v_call: TRBV5-1
clone_size: .
cdr3_aa: CASSLENGETQYF
cdr3_nt: TGCGCCAGCAGCTTGGAGAACGGGGAGACCCAGTACTTC

j_call: TRBJ2-7
d_call: .
v_call: TRBV9
clone_size: .
cdr3_aa: CASSGGDSAPTYEQYF
cdr3_nt: TGTGCCAGCAGCGGGGGAGACTCCGCACCTACCTACGAGCAGTACTTC

j_call: TRBJ1-4
d_call: .
v_call: TRBV28
clone_size: .
cdr3_aa: CASSPRGGYGIF
cdr3_nt: TGTGCCAGCAGCCCCCGGGGGGGGTACGGGATTTTT

j_call: TRBJ2-3
d_call: TRBD2
v_call: TRBV5-1
clone_size: few
cdr3_aa: CASSLVTSGHTDTQYF
cdr3_nt: TGCGCCAGCAGCTTGGTTACTAGCGGCCACACAGATACGCAGTATTTT

j_call: TRBJ1-3
d_call: .
v_call: TRBV11-3
clone_size: .
cdr3_aa: CASSKISGVGNTIYF
cdr3_nt: TGTGCCAGCAGCAAGATTTCAGGGGTCGGAAACACCATATATTTT

j_call: TRBJ2-1
d_call: TRBD2
v_call: TRBV4-3
clone_size: .
cdr3_aa: CASSQTGTRVYNEQFF
cdr3_nt: TGCGCCAGCAGCCAAACCGGGACTAGAGTATACAATGAGCAGTTCTTC

j_call: TRBJ2-7
d_call: TRBD2
v_call: TRBV4-2
clone_size: .
cdr3_aa: CASSPLLNGRENYEQYF
cdr3_nt: TGTGCCAGCAGCCCACTTTTAAACGGGAGGGAGAACTACGAGCAGTACTTC

j_call: TRBJ2-3
d_call: TRBD2
v_call: TRBV27
clone_size: few
cdr3_aa: CASSLVAGGRDTQYF
cdr3_nt: TGTGCCAGCAGTTTAGTAGCGGGAGGAAGAGATACGCAGTATTTT